The clone carrying this T cell receptor beta chain was seen more than once but under ten times. Its antigen is unknown. The sample comes from a study of CD8+ T cells in alopecia areata. Study as a whole: Among treated patients, oral tofacitinib was administered at 5 to 10 mg twice daily.

The V segment lost 4 bases and the J segment 2 bases; nucleotides outside the gene matches: 9. The CDR3 sequence is 18 residues long. Germline V gene data show CDR1 as SEHNR and CDR2 as FQNEAQ (reference sequence). Indicated treatment: oral pan-JAK inhibitor, 5-10 mg twice daily. Cell sorting was applied to PBMCs, and CD4+ and CD8+ T cells were collected. Whole-study findings and limits: Scalp clonality, along with expanded CD8+ clones among the top 100, was significantly decreased by tofacitinib.

Following extraction, RNA underwent reverse transcription to cDNA, which served as the sequencing template. Clones were sequenced by immunoSEQ multiplex PCR, and TCRdb holds only the in-frame ones, with some missing. The repertoire holds about 110,000 clones, 84% seen once, with over 20% in the top ten. The chain has TRBV7-9 and TRBJ2-7, with 15 bases fitting TRBD2. The sequence came from a human donor with alopecia areata. The specimen was CD8+ T cells sorted from blood, collected at week 24, from a patient treated with tofacitinib. CDR3 residues: CASSSSGWTSGGAYEQYF. CDR3 sequence (DNA): TGTGCCAGCAGCTCGAGCGGATGGACTAGCGGGGGGGCCTACGAGCAGTACTTC.